Listed here is a single T cell receptor beta chain. This entry comes from a study of shared clonotypes between healthy human individuals. The unsorted PBMC sample used ten immunoSEQ deep assay plates. Original processing methods: ImmunoSEQ junction-only sequences lacked quality scores, so their filtering differed. Generated by immunoSEQ multiplex PCR, the TCRdb table keeps only in-frame clones and is missing some. That table gives V, J and clone size, and the DNA gave D and trimming. The data show about 510,000 clones, 79% seen once. The TCR was taken from a woman aged 40 to 49 in good health. Some clones in this sample may be carry-over from other donors' samples. Sequenced: PBMCs.

CDR3: CASIDRVAGELFF. The CDR3 DNA is TGTGCCAGTATCGACAGGGTGGCTGGGGAGCTGTTTTTT. V usage is TRBV19 and J usage is TRBJ2-2; TRBD1 aligns across 7 bases. The CDR3 runs 13 residues. Germline V CDR1 and CDR2: LNHDA, SQIVND (reference sequence). V trimming: 7 bases; J trimming: 8 bases; junction bases outside the gene matches: 7.